This T cell receptor beta chain was observed in a study of breast tumors, draining lymph nodes, adjacent tissues. Whole-study findings and limits: Tumor TCR diversity was below lymph nodes but above nontumor tissue. That most tumor T cells come from lymph nodes remained unproven. Compared with basal-like, luminal-like tumors shared significantly more repertoire with nontumor tissue.

One entry per CDR3 protein, called by TCRdb with MiXCR from the multiplex PCR reads. The sample has over 150,000 distinct CDR3 sequences; approximately 33% are singletons. The lymph nodes were axillary draining lymph nodes from breast cancer patients. This clonotype was seen ten or more times. Its specificity is not known. The V gene lost 0 bases and the J gene lost 8 bases, with 5 bases spanning the gap. The CDR3 consists of 12 residues. CDR1 is SGHTA, CDR2 FQGNSA, per germline. The V and J genes are TRBV7-2 and TRBJ2-1; no clear D. Sequenced input: axillary lymph node tissue. This TCR came from a female donor with breast cancer. Some clones in this sample may be carry-over from other donors' samples. The CDR3 loop is CASSLAGYEQFF. As DNA, the CDR3 is TGTGCCAGCAGCTTAGCGGGGTATGAGCAGTTCTTC.